This T cell receptor beta chain was recovered during a study of monozygotic twins with inflammatory bowel disease. Through template switching, UMIs that included a 6-nucleotide sample barcode were added. TCRdb reprocessed the 5' RACE reads; each CDR3 protein has one entry and no DNA is given. Its table records some 200,000 distinct CDR3 sequences. Looked up from germline, CDR1 is SQVTM and CDR2 is ANQGSEA. This CDR3 region has 14 residues. This TCR derives from a human donor with ulcerative colitis or Crohn's disease, or a healthy co-twin of an affected twin (not recorded which). Sample: blood. V usage is TRBV29-1 and J usage is TRBJ2-3; TCRdb's D call, TRBD2, is unchecked because there is no DNA. CDR3: CSAVAGGYTDTQYF.